Following are 27 T cell receptor beta chains from one sample sequenced in a study of blood T cell repertoires in COVID-19. Method: immunoSEQ multiplex PCR; TCRdb's copy keeps in-frame clones and lacks some. The data hold over 450,000 clones, with 85% to 90% observed a single time. The sample taken for sequencing was peripheral blood. The receptor set was obtained from a woman aged 45-65 years with COVID-19, enrolled during active disease.

The V call is TRBV6-1, the J call TRBJ2-7; 7 bases align to TRBD1. From germline, CDR1 is MNHNS and CDR2 SASEGT. The ends lost 5 bases at V and 5 bases at J; junction bases unmatched: 0. This CDR3 is built from 11 residues. CDR3 nucleotide sequence: TGTGCCAGCAGTACAGGGGACGAGCAGTACTTC. Translating gives CASSTGDEQYF.

The CDR3 sequence: CASSQDRGTGNTIYF. The CDR3 DNA reads TGTGCCAGCAGCCAAGATCGAGGGACTGGAAACACCATATATTTT. This chain connects TRBV4-2 to TRBJ1-3; D not resolved. Germline V gene data show CDR1 as LGHNA and CDR2 as YNFKEQ. The V gene lost 0 bases and the J gene lost 2 bases, with 8 bases spanning the gap. The CDR3 sequence is 15 residues long.

The J gene is TRBJ2-7, the V gene TRBV6-2 or TRBV6-3, with unresolved D. Germline V gene lookup returns CDR1 MNHEY and CDR2 SVGEGT. The germline V and J ends were trimmed by 5 bases and 8 bases, with 10 bases remaining between them. CDR3 length equals 11 residues. CDR3 sequence reads: CASSTQFKQYF. In nucleotides, the CDR3 is TGTGCCAGCAGTACCCAGTTCAAGCAGTACTTC.

This rearrangement joins TRBV18 to TRBJ1-5; the match to TRBD1 covers 7 bases. This CDR3 spans 14 amino acids. Trimming took 3 bases from V and 6 from J; bases not matched to a gene: 5. Germline lookup yields CDR1 KGHSH and CDR2 LQKENI. The CDR3 DNA follows: TGTGCCAGCTCACCCGACAGGGTGGGTCAGCCCCAGCATTTT. Protein product: CASSPDRVGQPQHF.

V and J are TRBV10-2 and TRBJ2-7, with 10 nucleotides matching TRBD2. V trimming: 3 bases; J trimming: 4 bases; junction bases outside the gene matches: 6. The CDR3 is 15 amino acids. CDR1 is WSHSY, CDR2 SAAADI, per germline. The CDR3 DNA reads TGCGCCAGCAGTGATTTAGCGGGGGGTGGGTACGAGCAGTACTTC. The encoded protein is CASSDLAGGGYEQYF.

J is TRBJ1-2 and V is TRBV6-5; 7 positions match TRBD1. Per germline, CDR1 MNHEY and CDR2 SVGAGI. V was pared by 7 bases and J by 8 bases, with 7 bases of the junction left unmatched. This CDR3 is 12 amino acids long. CDR3 sequence reads: CASKQGLEGYTF. The CDR3 coding sequence is TGTGCCAGCAAACAGGGGCTGGAAGGCTACACCTTC.

The chain has TRBV28 and TRBJ1-1; D not certain. Per germline, CDR1 MDHEN and CDR2 SYDVKM. The CDR3 totals 14 residues. Trimming left V 5 bases short and J 2 bases short, with 12 bases between. CDR3 in DNA: TGTGCCAGCAGTACTAAGCACGCTAACACTGAAGCTTTCTTT. Protein sequence: CASSTKHANTEAFF.

J is TRBJ2-2 and V is TRBV15, with D hard to call. V shed 0 bases and J shed 1 base, with 12 bases lying between them. The CDR3 runs to 17 residues. Germline CDR1 and CDR2: LNHNV and YYDKDF (reference sequence). This CDR3 is CATSREQDLLNTGELFF. CDR3 DNA: TGTGCCACCAGCAGAGAGCAGGATCTTCTGAACACCGGGGAGCTGTTTTTT.

The V call is TRBV5-8, the J call TRBJ2-3; no firm D call. The CDR3 runs 15 residues. The germline V and J ends were trimmed by 0 bases and 2 bases, with 10 bases remaining between them. From germline, CDR1 is SGHTS and CDR2 YDEGEE. In nucleotides, the CDR3 is TGTGCCAGCAGCTTGGCCGACACCCTCACAGATACGCAGTATTTT. It yields the protein CASSLADTLTDTQYF.

This sequence joins TRBV6-1 and TRBJ1-1; 8 bases are shared with TRBD1. Germline CDR1 reads MNHNS; CDR2 reads SASEGT. V shed 8 bases, J shed 1 base, and the junction held 6 bases outside the gene matches. The CDR3 runs 14 residues. DNA for the CDR3: TGTGCCAGCGGGGCAACAGGGGGGAACACTGAAGCTTTCTTT. Amino acids: CASGATGGNTEAFF.

The V and J genes are TRBV30 and TRBJ1-1; the match to TRBD1 covers 7 bases. Germline V gene sequence: CDR1 GTSNPN, CDR2 SVGIG (reference sequence). There are 11 residues in the CDR3. With 4 bases clipped from V and 6 bases from J, the junction kept 2 bases outside the gene matches. In nucleotides, the CDR3 is TGTGCCTGGAACAGGGGCGCTGAAGCTTTCTTT. Protein: CAWNRGAEAFF. The full variable domain, its missing parts supplied by reference TRBV30 and TRBJ1-1, is SQTIHQWPATLVQPVGSPLSLECTVEGTSNPNLYWYRQAAGRGLQLLFYSVGIGQISSEVPQNLSASRPQDRQFILSSKKLLLSDSGFYLCAWNRGAEAFFGQGTRLTVV.

The genes are TRBV19 and TRBJ2-2; the match to TRBD1 covers 9 bases. J gave up 11 bases and V 5 bases, and 6 bases lay outside the gene matches. This CDR3 has 13 amino acids. Germline lookup yields CDR1 LNHDA and CDR2 SQIVND (reference sequence). Written as DNA, the CDR3 is TGTGCCAGTAGTGTGGGGGGACAGGGAGAGCTGTTTTTT. This sequence encodes CASSVGGQGELFF.

This chain connects TRBV7-2 to TRBJ2-2; 7 nucleotides align to TRBD2. Per the germline V gene, CDR1 is SGHTA and CDR2 is FQGNSA. V lost 9 bases, J lost 3 bases, and 7 bases stayed unmatched. CDR3 length: 14 amino acids. The CDR3 region is CASQAGTYTGELFF. CDR3 DNA sequence: TGTGCCAGTCAAGCGGGGACTTACACCGGGGAGCTGTTTTTT.

V usage is TRBV2 and J usage is TRBJ1-2, with D unclear. Germline CDR1 is SNHLY and CDR2 is FYNNEI. V lost 7 bases, J lost 6 bases, and 12 bases lay in between. The CDR3 length is 12 residues. The CDR3 loop is CASTTGDHGYTF. DNA for the CDR3: TGTGCCAGCACTACCGGGGATCATGGCTACACCTTC.

V usage is TRBV18 and J usage is TRBJ2-1, with D tentatively TRBD1 (5 bases). The CDR3 has 17 residues. Per germline, CDR1 KGHSH and CDR2 LQKENI. The V gene lost 0 bases and the J gene lost 1 base, with 13 bases spanning the gap. In nucleotides, the CDR3 is TGTGCCAGCTCACCACCCAACACGAGACAGTCCTACAATGAGCAGTTCTTC. Protein sequence: CASSPPNTRQSYNEQFF.

The gene calls are TRBV9 and TRBJ1-4; D remains ambiguous. The germline CDR1 and CDR2 sequences are SGDLS and YYNGEE. V lost 3 bases, J lost 5 bases, and 14 bases lay in between. This CDR3 region has 15 residues. The CDR3 region has the DNA TGTGCCAGCAGCGCCCGGGAGGGTTGGAATGAAAAACTGTTTTTT. It encodes CASSAREGWNEKLFF.

The rearrangement links TRBV12-5 to TRBJ1-2; a possible D gene is TRBD1 (6 bases). CDR1 is LGHNT, CDR2 FRNRAP, per germline. V was trimmed by 9 bases and J by 5 bases, leaving 19 bases between them. This CDR3 comprises 14 residues. The CDR3 region has the DNA TGTGCTAGCGGAGCCACAGGGCGCCCATATGGCTACACCTTC. This codes for CASGATGRPYGYTF.

Of note for this clone: This same CDR3 is encoded by further DNA sequences in the sample. The CDR3 DNA reads as TGTGCCAGCAGCAGCCCGGGGGGGAACACTGAAGCTTTCTTT. It is translated as CASSSPGGNTEAFF. This chain joins TRBV5-4 and TRBJ1-1; tentative D call: TRBD1 (5 bases). The CDR3 contains 14 residues. Trimming cost V 4 bases and J 1 base, with 11 bases left between them. Germline CDR1 SGHNT, CDR2 YYREEE (reference sequence).

This chain uses TRBV7-9 with TRBJ2-3; TRBD2 aligns across 13 bases. The J segment lost 4 bases and the V segment lost 5 bases, leaving 12 bases of the junction unmatched. The CDR3 covers 18 residues. The germline V gene has CDR1 SEHNR and CDR2 FQNEAQ (reference sequence). The CDR3 protein is CASSLDSGLAGMADTQYF. DNA for the CDR3: TGTGCCAGCAGCCTAGATTCGGGACTAGCGGGGATGGCAGATACGCAGTATTTT.

Comment on this clone: The sample carries other DNA sequences with the same CDR3. V gene TRBV6-1 combines with J gene TRBJ1-2; D gene uncertain. The germline gives CDR1 MNHNS, CDR2 SASEGT. Trimming pared 3 bases from V and 4 bases from J, leaving 3 bases between. The CDR3 is 11 amino acids. CDR3 sequence: CASSEAYGYTF. Here the CDR3 DNA reads TGTGCCAGCAGTGAGGCCTATGGCTACACCTTC.

The chain employs TRBV4-1 and TRBJ2-2; tentative D call: TRBD1 (6 bases). Trimming took off 4 bases at V and 4 bases at J, with 25 bases between the two ends. Germline V CDR1 and CDR2: MGHRA, YSYEKL. CDR3 length: 19 residues. For the CDR3, the DNA is TGCGCCAGCAGCCCAGGGGACCAAACCCCCCTTCTTGGCACCGGGGAGCTGTTTTTT. It is translated as CASSPGDQTPLLGTGELFF.

This clone was seen more than once but under ten times. The V gene is TRBV12-3 or TRBV12-4, the J gene TRBJ2-7, with D possibly being TRBD1 (6 bases). Trimming removed 3 bases from V and 0 bases from J, with 6 bases in between. This CDR3 has 13 amino acids. DNA for the CDR3: TGTGCCAGCAGTTTGACAGGCTCCTACGAGCAGTACTTC. Protein sequence: CASSLTGSYEQYF.

This chain joins TRBV19 and TRBJ2-7; D might be TRBD1 (6 bases). V lost 7 bases and J lost 3, with 13 bases in between. The germline V gene encodes CDR1 LNHDA and CDR2 SQIVND (reference sequence). This CDR3 is built from 13 residues. CDR3 in DNA: TGTGCCAGTATCAATCCGGACAGCTACGAGCAGTACTTC. Translated, it gives CASINPDSYEQYF.

The V and J genes are TRBV2 and TRBJ2-3, with 7 bases identical to TRBD1. The CDR3 is 14 amino acids. With 7 bases clipped from V and 2 bases from J, the junction kept 6 bases outside the gene matches. Germline V CDR1 and CDR2: SNHLY, FYNNEI. CDR3 nucleotide sequence: TGTGCCAGCAATAAGGGGGCACTCACAGATACGCAGTATTTT. It translates to CASNKGALTDTQYF.

This clone was detected only once. This chain links TRBV6-5 with TRBJ2-2, with 8 bases aligning to TRBD2. The CDR3 has 16 amino acids. CDR1 MNHEY and CDR2 SVGAGI come from the germline V gene. The V segment lost 0 bases and the J segment 5 bases; nucleotides outside the gene matches: 5. The CDR3 protein is CASSYSTGGATGELFF. For the CDR3, the DNA is TGTGCCAGCAGTTACTCGACCGGGGGGGCGACCGGGGAGCTGTTTTTT.

The chain has TRBV11-2 and TRBJ2-7; 8 positions match TRBD1. This CDR3 has 14 residues. The V segment lost 5 bases and the J segment 2 bases; nucleotides outside the gene matches: 5. In germline, CDR1 is SGHAT, CDR2 FQNNGV. Here the CDR3 reads CASSLLRGPYEQYF. Here the CDR3 DNA reads TGTGCCAGCAGCCTACTCAGGGGGCCCTACGAGCAGTACTTC.

This chain joins TRBV12-3 or TRBV12-4 and TRBJ1-1; D gene uncertain. The CDR3 has 11 amino acids. The V end was cut by 1 base, the J end by 11 bases, with 8 bases between. CDR3 in amino acids: CASSLELLAFF. The DNA of the CDR3 is TGTGCCAGCAGTTTAGAGCTTCTGGCTTTCTTT.